The clone carrying this TCR beta chain is a singleton in its sample. What it recognizes is unknown. Sequenced by immunoSEQ multiplex PCR; TCRdb stores in-frame clones only, minus some. The profile covers about 150,000 clones, with 92% appearing a single time and 0.19% taken by the ten largest. Germline V gene lookup returns CDR1 LGHNA and CDR2 YSLEER. This CDR3 is built from 17 residues. V was cut by 4 bases and J by 1 base, with 19 bases left in between. This sample is part of a study of graft-versus-host responses after intestinal transplantation. Study-level points and caveats: GvH clones were identified in recipient marrow, with some first appearing in ileum or blood.

The TCR sequence derives from a human donor who received an intestinal transplant. The sample in question was unstimulated CD4+ T cells sorted from spleen or lymph node cells, obtained before intestinal transplant. The chain couples TRBV4-3 to TRBJ2-5, with D perhaps TRBD2 (5 bases). This chain's CDR3 is CASSLEGGSGIQETQYF. The CDR3 DNA reads as TGCGCCAGCAGCCTCGAGGGTGGTTCGGGAATCCAAGAGACCCAGTACTTC.